The 21 T cell receptor beta chains listed next were all sequenced from one sample in a study of early T cells in non-severe SARS-CoV-2 infection. TCRdb used MiXCR to reprocess the 5' RACE reads, holding one entry per CDR3 protein. The table lists fewer than 35,000 distinct CDR3 sequences, approximately 5% of them singletons. The sequenced material came from whole blood. The source of these receptors is an adult who was a healthcare worker with PCR-confirmed SARS-CoV-2 infection or an uninfected control (not recorded which).

The chain is built from TRBV29-1 and TRBJ1-2; possibly TRBD1 for D (5 bases). The CDR3 consists of 12 residues. Deletions cut 4 bases from V and 7 bases from J, with 13 bases between. Germline V gene data show CDR1 as SQVTM and CDR2 as ANQGSEA. This CDR3 reads CSVGGVRVGYTF. The CDR3 DNA reads as TGCAGCGTTGGTGGTGTCAGGGTTGGCTACACCTTC.

This clonotype showed up many times. The chain carries TRBV5-1 and TRBJ2-1, with TRBD2 identical over 8 bases. CDR1 SGHRS and CDR2 YFSETQ come from the germline V gene. The V segment lost 2 bases and the J segment 10 bases; nucleotides outside the gene matches: 8. The CDR3 is 14 amino acids. The CDR3 DNA reads as TGCGCCAGCAGCTTTAGTAGCGGGATGGGGGAGCAGTTCTTC. It yields the protein CASSFSSGMGEQFF.

This clonotype occurred many times. This chain links TRBV15 with TRBJ2-3; 9 bases match TRBD1. The CDR3 has 16 amino acids. CDR1 is LNHNV, CDR2 YYDKDF, per germline (reference sequence). The J segment lost 4 bases and the V segment lost 2 bases, leaving 7 bases of the junction unmatched. CDR3 loop: CATSRNPGQGSDTQYF. The CDR3 DNA reads TGTGCCACCAGCAGAAATCCGGGACAGGGCTCAGATACGCAGTATTTT.

This clonotype was seen repeatedly, ten times or more. V and J are TRBV7-9 and TRBJ2-1; tentatively, D is TRBD1 (5 bases). Trimming took off 5 bases at V and 10 bases at J, with 21 bases between the two ends. CDR1 and CDR2 from the germline V gene are SEHNR and FQNEAQ (reference sequence). The CDR3 contains 15 residues. The CDR3 DNA follows: TGTGCCAGCAGCAAGAGCCTGGGGCTCCACGGGGAGCAGTTCTTC. Protein: CASSKSLGLHGEQFF.

This clonotype has at least ten counts. CDR3 coding DNA: TGCAGCCTCTGGGACAGCTCTAATGAAAAACTGTTTTTT. Protein product: CSLWDSSNEKLFF. V gene TRBV29-1 combines with J gene TRBJ1-4; TRBD1 matches 7 bases. The junction had 6 bases not matched to a gene; V was cut back by 8 bases and J by 3 bases. The CDR3 consists of 13 residues. Germline V lookup: CDR1 SQVTM, CDR2 ANQGSEA.

This clonotype occurred a few times. A clone one base away is much larger, so this may be a read error. The chain is built from TRBV21-1 and TRBJ2-4. TRBV21-1 corresponds to a pseudogene. There are 16 residues in the CDR3. CDR3 amino acids: CASSKLGWLTKNIQYF. The CDR3 coding sequence is TGTGCCAGCAGCAAATTAGGCTGGCTAACCAAAAACATTCAGTACTTC.

This clonotype was seen ten or more times. V gene TRBV5-6 combines with J gene TRBJ1-1, with 10 bases identical to TRBD1. CDR1 is SGHDT, CDR2 YYEEEE, per germline. V was pared by 5 bases and J by 7 bases, with 8 bases of the junction left unmatched. CDR3 length: 14 amino acids. CDR3 DNA: TGTGCCAGCAGAGATCAGGGACAGGGGAGTGAAGCTTTCTTT. It translates to CASRDQGQGSEAFF.

Worth noting for this clonotype: A much bigger clone sits one base away, suggesting this may be a read error. This sequence joins TRBV9 and TRBJ2-7; the D is unclear. Germline V lookup: CDR1 SGDLS, CDR2 YYNGEE. The CDR3 loop spans 13 amino acids. V was cut by 5 bases and J by 3 bases, with 12 bases left in between. CDR3 residues: CASRVRYGYEQYV. The CDR3 DNA reads as TGTGCCAGCAGAGTGAGGTACGGCTACGAGCAGTACGTC.

V is TRBV9 and J is TRBJ1-5, with D tentatively TRBD1 (5 bases). With 4 bases removed from V and 7 bases from J, the gap between germline ends came to 12 bases. Germline CDR1 is SGDLS and CDR2 is YYNGEE. The CDR3 extends over 13 amino acids. The CDR3, as DNA: TGTGCCAGCAGCCCGAGTGGGGGGCAGCCCCAGCATTTT. Amino acid sequence: CASSPSGGQPQHF.

This clonotype was detected a few times. The chain recombines TRBV5-5 with TRBJ1-1; D gene unclear. With 0 bases removed from V and 5 bases from J, the gap between germline ends came to 5 bases. Looked up from germline, CDR1 is SGHKS and CDR2 is YYEKEE (reference sequence). The length of the CDR3 is 12 residues. The CDR3 is CASSLGQTEAFF. The CDR3 DNA reads as TGTGCCAGCAGCTTGGGTCAGACTGAAGCTTTCTTT.

This clonotype was picked up many times. The J gene is TRBJ2-7, the V gene TRBV7-9; D assignment may be TRBD1 or TRBD2 (5 bases each). In germline, CDR1 is SEHNR, CDR2 FQNEAQ (reference sequence). Trimming took 3 bases from V and 4 from J, leaving 13 bases between them. This CDR3 has 14 amino acids. The CDR3 DNA reads TGTGCCAGCAGCTTTTCGGGACCGCCGTACGAGCAGTACTTC. Translating gives CASSFSGPPYEQYF. Together with reference TRBV7-9 and TRBJ2-7, the CDR3 gives the full variable domain: DTGVSQNPRHKITKRGQNVTFRCDPISEHNRLYWYRQTLGQGPEFLTYFQNEAQLEKSRLLSDRFSAERPKGSFSTLEIQRTEQGDSAMYLCASSFSGPPYEQYFGPGTRLTVT.

The V gene is TRBV10-3, the J gene TRBJ1-6, with TRBD1 identical over 8 bases. Trimming removed 10 bases from V and 7 bases from J; junction bases left unmatched: 15. The CDR3 contains 16 residues. From germline, CDR1 is ENHRY and CDR2 SYGVKD. CDR3: CATPGAGGNLNSPLHF. Here the CDR3 DNA reads TGTGCCACCCCCGGGGCAGGGGGCAACCTGAATTCACCCCTCCACTTT.

This clonotype was counted ten times or more. The chain joins TRBV5-5 to TRBJ1-6, with 7 nucleotides matching TRBD1. The germline gives CDR1 SGHKS, CDR2 YYEKEE (reference sequence). This CDR3 region has 14 residues. V shed 4 bases and J 6 bases; nucleotides not matched to a gene: 4. The DNA of the CDR3 is TGTGCCAGCAGCCGGGACAGCCGTAATTCACCCCTCCACTTT. Its translation: CASSRDSRNSPLHF. The complete variable domain, with remaining parts taken from reference TRBV5-5 and TRBJ1-6, reads DAGVTQSPTHLIKTRGQQVTLRCSPISGHKSVSWYQQVLGQGPQFIFQYYEKEERGRGNFPDRFSARQFPNYSSELNVNALLLGDSALYLCASSRDSRNSPLHFGNGTRLTVT.

This clonotype came up many times. The chain has TRBV12-3 or TRBV12-4 and TRBJ2-5; D unclear. The CDR3 contains 15 residues. Trimming removed 5 bases from V and 1 base from J, with 14 bases in between. This chain's CDR3 is CASSPQKGTQETQYF. CDR3 sequence (DNA): TGTGCCAGCAGTCCCCAAAAGGGAACCCAAGAGACCCAGTACTTC.

This clonotype was detected ten times or more. The V call is TRBV20-1, the J call TRBJ1-6; D not certain. This CDR3 comprises 13 residues. From germline, CDR1 is DFQATT and CDR2 SNEGSKA (reference sequence). The V and J ends lost 6 bases and 10 bases respectively, with 16 bases between them. CDR3 bases: TGCAGTGCGGGAGAGAAGTCTGGATCACCCCTCCACTTT. Its protein is CSAGEKSGSPLHF.

The V gene is TRBV20-1, the J gene TRBJ2-1, with 12 bases identical to TRBD2. After removal of 2 bases from V and 5 bases from J, the junction contained 7 bases not matched to a gene. Per germline, CDR1 DFQATT and CDR2 SNEGSKA (reference sequence). The CDR3 is made up of 16 amino acids. The CDR3 is CSARTSGRPLNNEQFF. The CDR3 nucleotides are TGCAGTGCTAGAACTAGCGGGAGGCCTCTAAACAATGAGCAGTTCTTC.

This clonotype was detected many times. The chain employs TRBV11-2 and TRBJ1-1, with TRBD1 identical over 7 bases. Germline lookup yields CDR1 SGHAT and CDR2 FQNNGV. After removal of 2 bases from V and 5 bases from J, the junction contained 5 bases not matched to a gene. The CDR3 consists of 14 residues. This CDR3 reads CASSLNRGGTEAFF. Written as DNA, the CDR3 is TGTGCCAGCAGCTTAAACAGGGGAGGGACTGAAGCTTTCTTT.

This clonotype was seen many times. This sequence joins TRBV25-1 and TRBJ1-4; D may be TRBD1 (5 bases). The germline gives CDR1 MGHDK, CDR2 SYGVNS. The CDR3 runs to 13 residues. V dropped 0 bases and J dropped 12 bases, with 11 bases sitting between them. DNA of the CDR3: TGTGCCAGCAGTGAATACAGGGCGGGCGAACTGTTTTTT. Translation gives CASSEYRAGELFF.

At least ten counts were recorded for this clonotype. The rearrangement links TRBV24-1 to TRBJ2-1; D is unresolved. Trimming stripped 1 base from V and 4 bases from J, with 13 bases between. CDR1 and CDR2 (germline): KGHDR, SFDVKD. The CDR3 runs to 16 residues. For the CDR3, the DNA is TGTGCCACCAGTGATTTACCATCCCCACCTTACAATGAGCAGTTCTTC. It encodes CATSDLPSPPYNEQFF.

The chain employs TRBV3-1 and TRBJ2-6; D not certain. Germline CDR1 reads LGHDT; CDR2 reads YNNKEL (reference sequence). The CDR3 covers 15 residues. V gave up 1 base and J gave up 1 base, with 5 bases separating them. CDR3 nucleotides: TGTGCCAGCAGCCAAGGGCCTTCTGGGGCCAACGTCCTGACTTTC. Encoded protein: CASSQGPSGANVLTF.

In this sample, this clonotype turned up many times. The genes are TRBV27 and TRBJ1-2; D possibly corresponds to TRBD1 (5 bases). V lost 3 bases to trimming and J lost 8 bases, with 16 bases between them. CDR1 is MNHEY, CDR2 SMNVEV, per germline (reference sequence). CDR3 length: 14 residues. The CDR3 protein is CASSLGGSRHGYTF. The CDR3 bases are TGTGCCAGCAGTTTGGGGGGAAGTCGGCACGGCTACACCTTC.